This record covers a single T cell receptor beta chain. Only one count was recorded for this clone. Its cognate antigen has yet to be identified. No base qualities exist here, and no much larger clone lies one base off it. Spanning cysteine to phenylalanine, the CDR3 consists of 11 amino acids. The retained sequence is limited to the CDR3, 33 bases, with the frame set at the first base. CDR1 and CDR2 (SEHNR, FQNEAQ) derive from the germline V gene (reference sequence). V was cut back by 5 bases and J by 7 bases, leaving a gap of 9 bases between them. The sample originates from a study of OX40 agonist ivuxolimab in advanced cancers. For the wider study: The costimulatory receptor OX40 (CD134) was targeted by ivuxolimab, a fully human IgG2 agonistic monoclonal antibody. Among the roughly 50 dose-escalation patients, around 20 had hepatocellular carcinoma, roughly 15 melanoma, 9 renal cell carcinoma and 9 head and neck cancer. The purpose of peripheral TCRbeta sequencing was to test whether ivuxolimab changed TCR sequence diversity and led to clonal T-cell expansion. The paper covers the monotherapy dose-escalation part of the phase I ivuxolimab trial, which included N = 52 patients. Intravenous ivuxolimab was administered to patients every 2 weeks at six dose levels: 0.01, 0.1, 0.3, 1.5, 3 and 10 mg/kg. Prior anti-PD-1, anti-PD-L1 or anti-CTLA-4 therapy was permitted, and approximately 41% of dose-escalation patients had received checkpoint inhibitors. Partial responses occurred in three dose-escalation patients, of whom one had hepatocellular carcinoma and two had cutaneous melanoma. In the dose-escalation cohort, 65% to 90% of patients were male, and the mean age was roughly 60 years, with a range of roughly 20 to 80. Overall results and qualifications from the work: The antigen specificity of the clonally expanded peripheral T cells was not determined. At doses of 0.1 to 3.0 mg/kg, clonal expansion of both CD4+ and CD8+ T cells in blood was seen between baseline and week 6. On average, CD8+ T cells showed more expanded clones than CD4+ T cells after ivuxolimab. Low levels of normalized T-cell clonal expansion were also shown by some nonresponding patients. In partial responders in the 0.1-3.0 mg/kg groups, normalized peripheral clonal expansion was found to be among the lowest, especially among CD8+ T cells.

The trial excluded patients who had a history of autoimmune disease or were on systemic immunosuppression. Peripheral blood for TCR sequencing was drawn from every dose cohort at baseline, at cycle 4 day 1 and at cycle 7 day 1. The samples were taken from a phase I, first-in-human, multicenter, open-label dose-escalation trial of ivuxolimab. Adults with locally advanced or metastatic melanoma, renal cell carcinoma, hepatocellular carcinoma or head and neck squamous cell carcinoma were enrolled in the trial. Before TCR sequencing, CD4+ and CD8+ T cells were separately sorted from peripheral blood. To sequence the TCRbeta CDR3 region, genomic DNA was isolated from the sorted cells. The immunoSEQ Assay was used for sequencing of TCRbeta CDR3 regions. TCRdb's version of the immuneACCESS table is confined to in-frame rearrangements and falls short of the full clone set. An unresolved V gene accounts for under half of the shortfall where checked; the remainder is of unknown origin. This sample is represented by 65,000 to 80,000 clones; 85% to 95% of them were singletons. The ten top clones hold approximately 11% of the sample.

The sequence was obtained from an adult with an advanced solid tumor such as melanoma, head and neck, liver or kidney cancer. The material sequenced was CD4+ or CD8+ T cells sorted from blood, taken in a trial of the OX40 agonist ivuxolimab. This receptor chain uses TRBV7-9 and TRBJ2-7; there is no confident call for the D gene. The CDR3 in this case is CASSEGGEQYF. The DNA reads TGTGCCAGCAGCGAAGGTGGGGAGCAGTACTTC.